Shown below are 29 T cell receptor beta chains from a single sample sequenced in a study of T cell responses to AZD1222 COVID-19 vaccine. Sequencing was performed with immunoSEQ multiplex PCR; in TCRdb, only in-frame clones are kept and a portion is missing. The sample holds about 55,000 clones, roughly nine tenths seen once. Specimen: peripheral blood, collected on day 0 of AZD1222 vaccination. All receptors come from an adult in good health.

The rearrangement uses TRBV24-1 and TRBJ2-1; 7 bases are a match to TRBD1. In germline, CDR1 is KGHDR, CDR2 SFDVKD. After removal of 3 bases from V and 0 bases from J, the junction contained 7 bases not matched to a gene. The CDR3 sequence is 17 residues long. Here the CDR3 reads CATSDTGQVSSYNEQFF. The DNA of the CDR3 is TGTGCCACCAGTGATACCGGACAGGTGAGCTCCTACAATGAGCAGTTCTTC.

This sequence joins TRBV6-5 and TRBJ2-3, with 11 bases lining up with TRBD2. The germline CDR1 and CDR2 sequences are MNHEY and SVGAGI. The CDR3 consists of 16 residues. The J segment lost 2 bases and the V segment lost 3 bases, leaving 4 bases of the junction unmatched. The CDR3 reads CASSYVSGGDTDTQYF. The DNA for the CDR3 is TGTGCCAGCAGTTATGTTAGCGGGGGGGACACAGATACGCAGTATTTT.

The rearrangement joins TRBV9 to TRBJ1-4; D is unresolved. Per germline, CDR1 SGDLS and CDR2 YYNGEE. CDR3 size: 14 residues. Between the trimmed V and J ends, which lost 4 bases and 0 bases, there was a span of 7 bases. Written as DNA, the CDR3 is TGTGCCAGCAGCCATTCATCAACTAATGAAAAACTGTTTTTT. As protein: CASSHSSTNEKLFF.

CDR3 protein: CASSPQLEAYGYTF. The CDR3 nucleotides are TGTGCCAGCAGCCCACAACTCGAGGCCTATGGCTACACCTTC. This chain links TRBV28 with TRBJ1-2; D unclear. The germline V gene encodes CDR1 MDHEN and CDR2 SYDVKM. V was trimmed by 6 bases and J by 4 bases, leaving 15 bases between them. CDR3 length equals 14 residues.

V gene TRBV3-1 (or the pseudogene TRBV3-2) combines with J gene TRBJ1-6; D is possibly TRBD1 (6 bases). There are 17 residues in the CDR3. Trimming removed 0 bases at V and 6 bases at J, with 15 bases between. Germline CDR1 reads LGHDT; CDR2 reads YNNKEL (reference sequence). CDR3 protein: CASSQENTGTTNSPLHF. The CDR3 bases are TGTGCCAGCAGCCAAGAAAATACCGGGACAACTAATTCACCCCTCCACTTT.

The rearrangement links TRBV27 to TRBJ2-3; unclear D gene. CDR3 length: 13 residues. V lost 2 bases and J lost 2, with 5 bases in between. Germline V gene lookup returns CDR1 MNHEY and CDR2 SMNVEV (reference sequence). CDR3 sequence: CASSLEATDTQYF. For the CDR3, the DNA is TGTGCCAGCAGTTTAGAGGCCACAGATACGCAGTATTTT.

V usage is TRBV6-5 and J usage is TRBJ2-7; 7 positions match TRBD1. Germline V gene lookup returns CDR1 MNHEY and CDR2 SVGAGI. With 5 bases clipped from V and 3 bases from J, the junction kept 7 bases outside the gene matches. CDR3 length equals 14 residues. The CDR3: CASSPRQGYYEQYF. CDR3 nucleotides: TGTGCCAGCAGTCCCAGACAGGGATACTACGAGCAGTACTTC.

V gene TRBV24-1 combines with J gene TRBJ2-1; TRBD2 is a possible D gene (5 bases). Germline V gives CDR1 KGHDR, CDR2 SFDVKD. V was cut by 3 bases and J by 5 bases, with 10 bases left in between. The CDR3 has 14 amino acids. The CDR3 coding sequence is TGTGCCACCAGTGATCCCACTAGTAACAATGAGCAGTTCTTC. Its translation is CATSDPTSNNEQFF.

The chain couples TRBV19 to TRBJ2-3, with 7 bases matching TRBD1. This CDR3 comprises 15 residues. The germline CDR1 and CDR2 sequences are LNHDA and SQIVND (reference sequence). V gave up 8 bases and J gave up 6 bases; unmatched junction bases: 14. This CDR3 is CASRTGSSVGDTQYF. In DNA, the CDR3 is TGTGCCAGTCGGACAGGCTCCTCCGTGGGGGATACGCAGTATTTT.

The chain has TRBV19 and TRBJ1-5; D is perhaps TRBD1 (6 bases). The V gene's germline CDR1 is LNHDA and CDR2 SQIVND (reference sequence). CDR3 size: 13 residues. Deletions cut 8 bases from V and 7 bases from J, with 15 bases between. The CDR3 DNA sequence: TGTGCCAGTGGGGGGGGGCAAAGGCAGCCCCAGCATTTT. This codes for CASGGGQRQPQHF.

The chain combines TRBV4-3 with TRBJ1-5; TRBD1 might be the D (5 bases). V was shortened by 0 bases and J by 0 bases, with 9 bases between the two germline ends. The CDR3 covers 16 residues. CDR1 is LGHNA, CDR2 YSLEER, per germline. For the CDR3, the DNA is TGCGCCAGCAGCCAAGATCGCCAGGGTAGCAATCAGCCCCAGCATTTT. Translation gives CASSQDRQGSNQPQHF.

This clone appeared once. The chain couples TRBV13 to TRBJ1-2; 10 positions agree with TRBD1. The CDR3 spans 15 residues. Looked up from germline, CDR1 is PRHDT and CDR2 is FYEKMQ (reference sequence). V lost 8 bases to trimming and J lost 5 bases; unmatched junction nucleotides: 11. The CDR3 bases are TGTGCCAGCCACGCAACCGGGACAGGGGCATATGGCTACACCTTC. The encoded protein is CASHATGTGAYGYTF.

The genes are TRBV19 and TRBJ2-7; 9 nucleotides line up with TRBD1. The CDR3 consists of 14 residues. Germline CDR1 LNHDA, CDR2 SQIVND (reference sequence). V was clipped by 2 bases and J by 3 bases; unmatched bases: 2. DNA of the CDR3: TGTGCCAGTAGTATACAGGGACAGGGCTACGAGCAGTACTTC. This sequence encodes CASSIQGQGYEQYF. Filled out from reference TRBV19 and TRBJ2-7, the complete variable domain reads DGGITQSPKYLFRKEGQNVTLSCEQNLNHDAMYWYRQDPGQGLRLIYYSQIVNDFQKGDIAEGYSVSREKKESFPLTVTSAQKNPTAFYLCASSIQGQGYEQYFGPGTRLTVT.

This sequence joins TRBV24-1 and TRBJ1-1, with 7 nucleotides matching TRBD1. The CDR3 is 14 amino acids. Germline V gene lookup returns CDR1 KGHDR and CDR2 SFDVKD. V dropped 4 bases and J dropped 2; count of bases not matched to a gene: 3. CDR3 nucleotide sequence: TGTGCCACCAGTGAGGGACAGATAAACACTGAAGCTTTCTTT. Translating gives CATSEGQINTEAFF.

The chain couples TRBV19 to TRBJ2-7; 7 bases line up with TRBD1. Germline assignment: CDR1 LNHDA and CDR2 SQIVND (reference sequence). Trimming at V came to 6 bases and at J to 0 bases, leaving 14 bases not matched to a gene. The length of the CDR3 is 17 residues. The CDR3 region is CASSIRPTTGSSYEQYF. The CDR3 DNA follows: TGTGCCAGTAGCATCCGCCCCACGACAGGGAGCTCCTACGAGCAGTACTTC. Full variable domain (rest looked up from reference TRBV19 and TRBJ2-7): DGGITQSPKYLFRKEGQNVTLSCEQNLNHDAMYWYRQDPGQGLRLIYYSQIVNDFQKGDIAEGYSVSREKKESFPLTVTSAQKNPTAFYLCASSIRPTTGSSYEQYFGPGTRLTVT.

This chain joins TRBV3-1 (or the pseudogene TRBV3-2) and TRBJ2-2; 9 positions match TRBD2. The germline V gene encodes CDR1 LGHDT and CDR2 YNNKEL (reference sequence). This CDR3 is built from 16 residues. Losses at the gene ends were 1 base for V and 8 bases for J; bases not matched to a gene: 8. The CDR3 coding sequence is TGTGCCAGCAGCCAAGCCCTAGCGGGACGAGGGGGGGAGCTGTTTTTT. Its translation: CASSQALAGRGGELFF.

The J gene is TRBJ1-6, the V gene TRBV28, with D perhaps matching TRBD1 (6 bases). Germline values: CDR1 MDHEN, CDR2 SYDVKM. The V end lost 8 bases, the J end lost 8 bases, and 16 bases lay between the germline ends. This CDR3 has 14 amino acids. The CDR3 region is CASRGRQVDSPLHF. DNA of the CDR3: TGTGCCAGCCGGGGGAGACAGGTTGATTCACCCCTCCACTTT. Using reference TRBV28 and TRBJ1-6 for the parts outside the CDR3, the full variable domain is DVKVTQSSRYLVKRTGEKVFLECVQDMDHENMFWYRQDPGLGLRLIYFSYDVKMKEKGDIPEGYSVSREKKERFSLILESASTNQTSMYLCASRGRQVDSPLHFGNGTRLTVT.

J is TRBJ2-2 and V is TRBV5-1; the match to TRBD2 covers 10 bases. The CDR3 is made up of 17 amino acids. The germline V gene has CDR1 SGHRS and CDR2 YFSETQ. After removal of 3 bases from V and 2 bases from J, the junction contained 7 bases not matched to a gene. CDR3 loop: CASSSLIAGGNTGELFF. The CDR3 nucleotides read TGCGCCAGCAGCTCCCTAATAGCGGGGGGTAACACCGGGGAGCTGTTTTTT.

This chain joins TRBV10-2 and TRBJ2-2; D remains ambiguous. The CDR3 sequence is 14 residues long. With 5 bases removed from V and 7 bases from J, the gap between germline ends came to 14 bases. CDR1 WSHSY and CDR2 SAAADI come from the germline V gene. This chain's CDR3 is CASSLLLLGGELFF. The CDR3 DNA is TGCGCCAGCAGTCTCCTCCTCTTGGGCGGGGAGCTGTTTTTT.

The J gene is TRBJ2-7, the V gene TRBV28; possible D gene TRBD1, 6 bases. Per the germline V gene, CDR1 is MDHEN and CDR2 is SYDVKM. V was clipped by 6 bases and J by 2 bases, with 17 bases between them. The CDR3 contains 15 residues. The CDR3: CASSSDRRIPYEQYF. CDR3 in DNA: TGTGCCAGCAGCTCGGACAGACGAATTCCCTACGAGCAGTACTTC. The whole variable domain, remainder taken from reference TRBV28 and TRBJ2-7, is DVKVTQSSRYLVKRTGEKVFLECVQDMDHENMFWYRQDPGLGLRLIYFSYDVKMKEKGDIPEGYSVSREKKERFSLILESASTNQTSMYLCASSSDRRIPYEQYFGPGTRLTVT.

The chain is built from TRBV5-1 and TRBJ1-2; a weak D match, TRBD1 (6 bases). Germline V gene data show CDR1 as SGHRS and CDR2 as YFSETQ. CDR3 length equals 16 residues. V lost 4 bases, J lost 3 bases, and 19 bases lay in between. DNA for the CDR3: TGCGCCAGCAGCCAAAGTATAACAGGGAAAGACTATGGCTACACCTTC. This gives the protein CASSQSITGKDYGYTF.

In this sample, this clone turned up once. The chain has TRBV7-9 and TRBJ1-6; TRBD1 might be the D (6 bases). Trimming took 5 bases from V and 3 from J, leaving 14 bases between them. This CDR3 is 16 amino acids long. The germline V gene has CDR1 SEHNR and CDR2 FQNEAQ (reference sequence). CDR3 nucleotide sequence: TGTGCCAGCAGCGAACAGGGTCCTCTCTATAATTCACCCCTCCACTTT. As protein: CASSEQGPLYNSPLHF. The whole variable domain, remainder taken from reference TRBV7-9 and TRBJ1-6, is DTGVSQNPRHKITKRGQNVTFRCDPISEHNRLYWYRQTLGQGPEFLTYFQNEAQLEKSRLLSDRFSAERPKGSFSTLEIQRTEQGDSAMYLCASSEQGPLYNSPLHFGNGTRLTVT.

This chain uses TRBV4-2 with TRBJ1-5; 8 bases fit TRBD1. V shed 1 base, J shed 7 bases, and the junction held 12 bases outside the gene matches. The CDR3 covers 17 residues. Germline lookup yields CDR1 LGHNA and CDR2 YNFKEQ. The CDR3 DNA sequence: TGTGCCAGCAGCCAAGCGTCTCTGGGGGACAGGCGGCAGCCCCAGCATTTT. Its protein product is CASSQASLGDRRQPQHF.

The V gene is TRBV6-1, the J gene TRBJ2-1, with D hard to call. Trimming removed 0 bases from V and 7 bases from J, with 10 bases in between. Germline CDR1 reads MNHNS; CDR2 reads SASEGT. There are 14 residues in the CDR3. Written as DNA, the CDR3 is TGTGCCAGCAGTGAAGCAGTAAGTGTAAATGAGCAGTTCTTC. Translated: CASSEAVSVNEQFF.

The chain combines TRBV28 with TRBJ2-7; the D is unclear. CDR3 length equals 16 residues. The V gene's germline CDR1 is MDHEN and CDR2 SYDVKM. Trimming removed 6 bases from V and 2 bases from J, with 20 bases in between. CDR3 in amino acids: CASSWAVQEWAYEQYF. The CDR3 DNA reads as TGTGCCAGCAGCTGGGCCGTCCAGGAATGGGCCTACGAGCAGTACTTC.

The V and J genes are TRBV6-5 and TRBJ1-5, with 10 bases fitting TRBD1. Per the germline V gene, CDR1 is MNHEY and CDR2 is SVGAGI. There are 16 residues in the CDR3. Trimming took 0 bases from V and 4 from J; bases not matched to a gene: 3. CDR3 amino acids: CASSYSRTGGNQPQHF. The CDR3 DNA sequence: TGTGCCAGCAGTTACTCGAGGACAGGGGGGAATCAGCCCCAGCATTTT.

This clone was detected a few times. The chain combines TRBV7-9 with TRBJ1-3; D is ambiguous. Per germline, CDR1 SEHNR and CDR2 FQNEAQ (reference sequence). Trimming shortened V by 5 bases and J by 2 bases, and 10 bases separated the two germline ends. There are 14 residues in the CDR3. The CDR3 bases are TGTGCCAGCAGCGGAGGGCAAACTGGAAACACCATATATTTT. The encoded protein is CASSGGQTGNTIYF.

CDR3 DNA sequence: TGTGCCAGTAGTACGGTTAGCAATCAGCCCCAGCATTTT. It codes for CASSTVSNQPQHF. This rearrangement joins TRBV19 to TRBJ1-5; D not resolved. This CDR3 has 13 amino acids. Germline CDR1 and CDR2: LNHDA and SQIVND (reference sequence). With 4 bases removed from V and 0 bases from J, the gap between germline ends came to 4 bases. Drawing the rest from reference TRBV19 and TRBJ1-5, the complete variable domain is DGGITQSPKYLFRKEGQNVTLSCEQNLNHDAMYWYRQDPGQGLRLIYYSQIVNDFQKGDIAEGYSVSREKKESFPLTVTSAQKNPTAFYLCASSTVSNQPQHFGDGTRLSIL.

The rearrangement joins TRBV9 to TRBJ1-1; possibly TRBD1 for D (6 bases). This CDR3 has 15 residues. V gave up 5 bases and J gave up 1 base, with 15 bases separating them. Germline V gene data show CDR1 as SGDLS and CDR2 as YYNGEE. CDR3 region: CASSPAGGWNTEAFF. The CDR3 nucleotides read TGTGCCAGCAGTCCGGCGGGGGGCTGGAACACTGAAGCTTTCTTT.